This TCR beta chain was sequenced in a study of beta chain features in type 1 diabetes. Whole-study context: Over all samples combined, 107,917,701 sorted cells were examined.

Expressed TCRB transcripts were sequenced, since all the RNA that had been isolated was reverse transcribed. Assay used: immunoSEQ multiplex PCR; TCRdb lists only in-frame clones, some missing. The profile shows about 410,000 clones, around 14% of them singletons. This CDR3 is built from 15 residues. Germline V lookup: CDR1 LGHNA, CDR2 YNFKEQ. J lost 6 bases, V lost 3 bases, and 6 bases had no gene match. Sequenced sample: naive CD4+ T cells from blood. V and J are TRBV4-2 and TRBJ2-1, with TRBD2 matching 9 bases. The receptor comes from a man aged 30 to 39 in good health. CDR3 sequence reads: CASSHGLARVNEQFF. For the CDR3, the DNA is TGTGCCAGCAGCCATGGACTAGCGAGGGTCAATGAGCAGTTCTTC.